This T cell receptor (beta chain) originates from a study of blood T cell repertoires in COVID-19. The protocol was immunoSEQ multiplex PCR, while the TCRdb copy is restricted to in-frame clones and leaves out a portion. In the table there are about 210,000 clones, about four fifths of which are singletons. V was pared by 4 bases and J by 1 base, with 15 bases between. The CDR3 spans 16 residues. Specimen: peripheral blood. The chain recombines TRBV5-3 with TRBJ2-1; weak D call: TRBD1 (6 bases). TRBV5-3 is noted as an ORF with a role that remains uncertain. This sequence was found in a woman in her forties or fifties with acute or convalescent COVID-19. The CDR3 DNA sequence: TGTGCCAGAAGCGTTCACAGGGTAAGGTCCTACAATGAGCAGTTCTTC. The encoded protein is CARSVHRVRSYNEQFF.